This entry lists 24 T cell receptor beta chains sequenced from one sample in a study of shared clonotypes between healthy human individuals. Produced via immunoSEQ multiplex PCR; TCRdb's table is partial and in-frame only. This sample has about 2.3 million clones; approximately 90% occur once, and the top ten carry 0.37%. The source material was naive CD4+ T cells from PBMCs. The subset was: CD45RA+ positively selected. Receptors were obtained from a man younger than 35 in good health. Some clones in this sample may be carry-over from other donors' samples.

This clone has at least ten counts. Other DNA sequences in the sample encode the same CDR3. J is TRBJ1-2 and V is TRBV2, with unresolved D. The CDR3 covers 14 residues. The germline CDR1 and CDR2 sequences are SNHLY and FYNNEI. The V end lost 1 base, the J end lost 8 bases, and 14 bases lay between the germline ends. CDR3 coding DNA: TGTGCCAGCAGTGAAGAGGGCTCCTACTCGGGCTACACCTTC. Amino acid sequence: CASSEEGSYSGYTF.

This chain links TRBV6-1 with TRBJ1-5; D unclear. Trimming left V 3 bases short and J 6 bases short, with 9 bases between. Per germline, CDR1 MNHNS and CDR2 SASEGT. The CDR3 sequence is 13 residues long. The CDR3 sequence is CASSEGQLQPQHF. Written as DNA, the CDR3 is TGTGCCAGCAGTGAGGGTCAGCTTCAGCCCCAGCATTTT.

The CDR3 loop is CATSLESAGSFGANVLTF. In DNA, the CDR3 is TGTGCCACCAGCCTCGAGTCCGCAGGGAGTTTCGGGGCCAACGTCCTGACTTTC. The V call is TRBV15, the J call TRBJ2-6, with D possibly being TRBD1 or TRBD2 (5 bases each). This CDR3 is 18 amino acids long. Trimming took off 5 bases at V and 4 bases at J, with 21 bases between the two ends. The V gene's germline CDR1 is LNHNV and CDR2 YYDKDF (reference sequence).

This sequence joins TRBV5-1 and TRBJ1-1; D is perhaps TRBD1 (5 bases). Germline loops: CDR1 SGHRS, CDR2 YFSETQ. There are 15 residues in the CDR3. The V gene lost 2 bases and the J gene lost 0 bases, with 11 bases spanning the gap. For the CDR3, the DNA is TGCGCCAGCAGCTTTGCGGCAGGGATGAACACTGAAGCTTTCTTT. As protein: CASSFAAGMNTEAFF.

The J gene is TRBJ2-7, the V gene TRBV15; D is unclear. CDR1 LNHNV and CDR2 YYDKDF come from the germline V gene (reference sequence). CDR3 length: 15 amino acids. V lost 0 bases and J 2 bases, leaving 11 bases between the germline ends. Here the CDR3 DNA reads TGTGCCACCAGCAGAGATTACGCTAGGGCCTACGAGCAGTACTTC. Translated, it gives CATSRDYARAYEQYF.

This clone was observed once. This chain uses TRBV7-2 with TRBJ2-1; D remains ambiguous. Between the trimmed V and J ends, which lost 7 bases and 0 bases, there was a span of 10 bases. This CDR3 is built from 14 residues. The V gene's germline CDR1 is SGHTA and CDR2 FQGNSA. CDR3 residues: CASTPTSSYNEQFF. In nucleotides, the CDR3 is TGTGCCAGCACCCCGACGAGCTCCTACAATGAGCAGTTCTTC.

The sample holds one count of this clone. The J gene is TRBJ2-7, the V gene TRBV29-1; TRBD1 matches at 9 bases. CDR1 and CDR2 (germline): SQVTM, ANQGSEA. V was pared by 4 bases and J by 3 bases, with 16 bases of the junction left unmatched. The CDR3 consists of 17 residues. The CDR3 nucleotides are TGCAGCGTTGGGCCACGCGTCTCCCGGGACAGGGACTACGAGCAGTACTTC. Translating gives CSVGPRVSRDRDYEQYF.

This clone is a singleton in its sample. The chain uses TRBV7-6 and TRBJ2-6, with D possibly matching TRBD2 (5 bases). Trimming took off 3 bases at V and 4 bases at J, with 10 bases between the two ends. This CDR3 is built from 15 residues. CDR1 SGHVS and CDR2 FNYEAQ come from the germline V gene. DNA for the CDR3: TGTGCCAGCAGCTTTGGAGGTTCGGGGGCCAACGTCCTGACTTTC. Translated: CASSFGGSGANVLTF. The full variable domain, rest sourced from reference TRBV7-6 and TRBJ2-6, is GAGVSQSPRYKVTKRGQDVALRCDPISGHVSLYWYRQALGQGPEFLTYFNYEAQQDKSGLPNDRFSAERPEGSISTLTIQRTEQRDSAMYRCASSFGGSGANVLTFGAGSRLTVL.

The V gene is TRBV7-8, the J gene TRBJ2-1; the match to TRBD2 covers 11 bases. Germline CDR1 reads SGHVS; CDR2 reads FQNEAQ. Trimming took 5 bases from V and 7 from J; bases not matched to a gene: 10. This CDR3 region has 16 residues. As DNA, the CDR3 is TGTGCCAGCAGCCTAGTAGCGGGAGGGCTATGGAATGAGCAGTTCTTC. Its protein is CASSLVAGGLWNEQFF.

The chain carries TRBV18 and TRBJ2-5; 7 bases map to TRBD2. V dropped 2 bases and J dropped 4; count of bases not matched to a gene: 13. The V gene's germline CDR1 is KGHSH and CDR2 LQKENI. The CDR3 is made up of 17 amino acids. The CDR3 spells CASSPDMSSGKRETQYF. The CDR3 DNA reads as TGTGCCAGCTCACCAGACATGTCCAGCGGGAAACGAGAGACCCAGTACTTC.

This chain connects TRBV7-3 to TRBJ2-1; unclear D gene. The length of the CDR3 is 13 residues. The V gene lost 0 bases and the J gene lost 7 bases, with 7 bases spanning the gap. Germline loops: CDR1 SGHTA, CDR2 FQGTGA. CDR3 sequence: CASSLTFDNEQFF. The CDR3, as DNA: TGTGCCAGCAGCTTAACGTTTGATAATGAGCAGTTCTTC.

In this sample, this clone turned up once. The genes are TRBV18 and TRBJ2-5, with D possibly called TRBD1 or TRBD2 (5 bases each). Trimming took off 3 bases at V and 1 base at J, with 12 bases between the two ends. This CDR3 spans 15 amino acids. In germline, CDR1 is KGHSH, CDR2 LQKENI. CDR3 in DNA: TGTGCCAGCTCACCGTGGGGGACGGCCCAAGAGACCCAGTACTTC. It encodes CASSPWGTAQETQYF.

This chain links TRBV6-5 with TRBJ2-7; no clear D gene. Germline V gives CDR1 MNHEY, CDR2 SVGAGI. The CDR3 has 12 amino acids. Trimming removed 2 bases from V and 6 bases from J, with 8 bases in between. CDR3 amino acids: CASSYPGSEQYF. The DNA for the CDR3 is TGTGCCAGCAGTTACCCAGGTAGCGAGCAGTACTTC.

This chain links TRBV14 with TRBJ2-7; D possibly corresponds to TRBD2 (5 bases). Germline-derived CDR1 and CDR2 are SGHDN and FVKESK. The CDR3 is made up of 12 amino acids. V lost 2 bases, J lost 4 bases, and 6 bases lay in between. CDR3 residues: CASSQRGYEQYF. CDR3 DNA sequence: TGTGCCAGCAGCCAACGAGGGTACGAGCAGTACTTC.

This chain connects TRBV25-1 to TRBJ2-5, with D possibly being TRBD1 (5 bases). The CDR3 is 13 amino acids. Trimming removed 7 bases from V and 4 bases from J, with 13 bases in between. Germline loops: CDR1 MGHDK, CDR2 SYGVNS. Here the CDR3 DNA reads TGTGCCAGCACCGGACAAAAACGAGAGACCCAGTACTTC. Translating it yields CASTGQKRETQYF. Variable domain in full (rest from reference TRBV25-1 and TRBJ2-5): EADIYQTPRYLVIGTGKKITLECSQTMGHDKMYWYQQDPGMELHLIHYSYGVNSTEKGDLSSESTVSRIRTEHFPLTLESARPSHTSQYLCASTGQKRETQYFGPGTRLLVL.

The chain recombines TRBV19 with TRBJ2-2; unclear D gene. V lost 3 bases, J lost 6 bases, and 11 bases lay in between. Germline V gene data show CDR1 as LNHDA and CDR2 as SQIVND (reference sequence). The CDR3 length is 14 residues. Written as DNA, the CDR3 is TGTGCCAGTAGTATTGTTATCGGGTCCGGGGAGCTGTTTTTT. The encoded protein is CASSIVIGSGELFF.

CDR3 sequence reads: CASSISVGSGNQPQHF. Written as DNA, the CDR3 is TGTGCCAGTAGTATAAGCGTAGGGTCGGGCAATCAGCCCCAGCATTTT. The rearrangement joins TRBV19 to TRBJ1-5; no clear D. Trimming removed 2 bases at V and 2 bases at J, with 13 bases between. The CDR3 loop spans 16 amino acids. CDR1 LNHDA and CDR2 SQIVND come from the germline V gene (reference sequence).

This clone showed up just a few times. The chain joins TRBV29-1 to TRBJ1-5; D may be TRBD1 (6 bases). Germline CDR1 reads SQVTM; CDR2 reads ANQGSEA. CDR3 size: 15 residues. V gave up 6 bases and J gave up 0 bases, with 15 bases separating them. The CDR3 nucleotides read TGCAGCGTCGCCCCCGACAGGTTTAGCAATCAGCCCCAGCATTTT. Protein sequence: CSVAPDRFSNQPQHF.

Of note for this clone: Other DNA sequences in the sample encode the same CDR3. V gene TRBV7-2 combines with J gene TRBJ2-7; tentatively, D is TRBD2 (6 bases). CDR1 and CDR2 from the germline V gene are SGHTA and FQGNSA. V shed 5 bases and J shed 0 bases, with 8 bases lying between them. The CDR3 totals 13 residues. The CDR3 nucleotides read TGTGCCAGCAGCCGGGACTCCTCCTACGAGCAGTACTTC. Its protein is CASSRDSSYEQYF.

This chain links TRBV4-3 with TRBJ2-3; TRBD2 matches at 11 bases. V lost 1 base to trimming and J lost 2 bases; unmatched junction nucleotides: 5. The CDR3 spans 17 residues. CDR1 LGHNA and CDR2 YSLEER come from the germline V gene. The CDR3 region is CASSQGWGLAVTDTQYF. The CDR3 nucleotides are TGCGCCAGCAGCCAAGGATGGGGACTAGCGGTCACAGATACGCAGTATTTT.

The chain couples TRBV6-5 to TRBJ1-1; D unclear. V was clipped by 4 bases and J by 0 bases, with 9 bases between them. Germline CDR1 reads MNHEY; CDR2 reads SVGAGI. There are 14 residues in the CDR3. In DNA, the CDR3 is TGTGCCAGCAGTTTTTCTGCCTTGAACACTGAAGCTTTCTTT. As protein: CASSFSALNTEAFF.

This sequence joins TRBV7-9 and TRBJ2-5; D gene uncertain. CDR1 SEHNR and CDR2 FQNEAQ come from the germline V gene (reference sequence). The CDR3 has 17 amino acids. The ends were cut back, 4 bases at V and 1 base at J, with 19 bases in the middle. The CDR3 DNA sequence: TGTGCCAGCAGCTCCAGAGCCTCAGGTGGTATCCAAGAGACCCAGTACTTC. It is translated as CASSSRASGGIQETQYF. Drawing the rest from reference TRBV7-9 and TRBJ2-5, the complete variable domain is DTGVSQNPRHKITKRGQNVTFRCDPISEHNRLYWYRQTLGQGPEFLTYFQNEAQLEKSRLLSDRFSAERPKGSFSTLEIQRTEQGDSAMYLCASSSRASGGIQETQYFGPGTRLLVL.

V and J are TRBV2 and TRBJ2-1; 11 nucleotides match TRBD2. Germline CDR1 is SNHLY and CDR2 is FYNNEI. This CDR3 region has 13 residues. J was trimmed by 9 bases and V by 4 bases; bases with no gene match: 2. The CDR3 DNA reads TGTGCCAGCAGTGGGGGACTAGCGGTTGAGCAGTTCTTC. Protein sequence: CASSGGLAVEQFF. Based on the CDR3 plus reference TRBV2 and TRBJ2-1, the full variable domain is EPEVTQTPSHQVTQMGQEVILRCVPISNHLYFYWYRQILGQKVEFLVSFYNNEISEKSEIFDDQFSVERPDGSNFTLKIRSTKLEDSAMYFCASSGGLAVEQFFGPGTRLTVL.

The chain links TRBV5-1 to TRBJ2-3, with 12 positions matching TRBD2. The trim removed 4 bases at V and 6 bases at J, leaving 12 bases unmatched. The CDR3 is 17 residues long. Per germline, CDR1 SGHRS and CDR2 YFSETQ. For the CDR3, the DNA is TGCGCCAGCAGCCCCCAGACTAGCGGGAGACCATGGGATACGCAGTATTTT. Protein: CASSPQTSGRPWDTQYF.